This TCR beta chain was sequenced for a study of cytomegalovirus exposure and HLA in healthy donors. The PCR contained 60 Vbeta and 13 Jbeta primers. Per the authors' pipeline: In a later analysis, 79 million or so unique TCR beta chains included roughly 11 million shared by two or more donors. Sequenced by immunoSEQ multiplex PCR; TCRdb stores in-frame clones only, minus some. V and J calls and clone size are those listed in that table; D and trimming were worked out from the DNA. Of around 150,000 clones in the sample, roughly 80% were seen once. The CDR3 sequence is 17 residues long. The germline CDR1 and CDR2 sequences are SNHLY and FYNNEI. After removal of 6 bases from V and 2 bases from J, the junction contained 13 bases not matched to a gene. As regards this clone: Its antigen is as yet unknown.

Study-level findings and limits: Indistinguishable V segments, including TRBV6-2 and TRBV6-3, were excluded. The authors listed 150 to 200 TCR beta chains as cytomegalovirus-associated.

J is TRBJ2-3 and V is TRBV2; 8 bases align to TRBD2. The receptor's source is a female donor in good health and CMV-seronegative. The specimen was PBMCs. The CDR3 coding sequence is TGTGCCAGCAGGGGTGATGTAGATAGCGGGGTCACAGATACGCAGTATTTT. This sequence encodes CASRGDVDSGVTDTQYF.